One TCR beta chain is described in this entry. The CDR3 length is 16 residues. The germline CDR1 and CDR2 sequences are SGHRS and YFSETQ. Trimming took off 4 bases at V and 1 base at J, with 14 bases between the two ends. All enrollees were roughly 18 to 89 years old and from approximately 25 US areas. Assignments of participants to cohorts depended upon their own reported clinical history. Recovery among Cohort 3 donors was established by two negative PCRs, clearance, or symptom resolution. Some clones are missing from TCRdb's copy, which holds only in-frame ones; the method was immunoSEQ multiplex PCR. Among about 270,000 clones listed, about nine tenths were seen once. This entry belongs to a study of blood T cell repertoires in COVID-19. As for the study in general: PBMCs, B-cell-depleted T cells, or T cells provided the cDNA or gDNA that made up the material.

Sequences were obtained from PBMCs or T cells enriched from blood (not recorded which). This clonotype originated in a man aged 18 to 35 who had recovered from COVID-19. The rearrangement joins TRBV5-1 to TRBJ2-2; possible D gene TRBD1, 6 bases. The CDR3 DNA sequence: TGCGCCAGCAGCCCAACCGGGACACTGAACACCGGGGAGCTGTTTTTT. This translates into CASSPTGTLNTGELFF.